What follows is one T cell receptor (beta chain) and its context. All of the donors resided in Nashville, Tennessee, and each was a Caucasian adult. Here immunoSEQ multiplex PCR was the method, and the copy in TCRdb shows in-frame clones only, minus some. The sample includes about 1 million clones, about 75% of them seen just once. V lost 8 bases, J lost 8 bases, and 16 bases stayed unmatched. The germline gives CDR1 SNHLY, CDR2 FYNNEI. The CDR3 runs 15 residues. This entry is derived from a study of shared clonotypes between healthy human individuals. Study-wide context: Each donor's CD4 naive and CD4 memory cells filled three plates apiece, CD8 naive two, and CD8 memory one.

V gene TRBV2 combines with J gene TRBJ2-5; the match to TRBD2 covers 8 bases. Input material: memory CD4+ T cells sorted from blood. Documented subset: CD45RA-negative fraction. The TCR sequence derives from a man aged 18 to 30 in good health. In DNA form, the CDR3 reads TGTGCCAGCGCTAGTCGGACTAGCCCCAGTCTTACCCAGTACTTC. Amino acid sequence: CASASRTSPSLTQYF.